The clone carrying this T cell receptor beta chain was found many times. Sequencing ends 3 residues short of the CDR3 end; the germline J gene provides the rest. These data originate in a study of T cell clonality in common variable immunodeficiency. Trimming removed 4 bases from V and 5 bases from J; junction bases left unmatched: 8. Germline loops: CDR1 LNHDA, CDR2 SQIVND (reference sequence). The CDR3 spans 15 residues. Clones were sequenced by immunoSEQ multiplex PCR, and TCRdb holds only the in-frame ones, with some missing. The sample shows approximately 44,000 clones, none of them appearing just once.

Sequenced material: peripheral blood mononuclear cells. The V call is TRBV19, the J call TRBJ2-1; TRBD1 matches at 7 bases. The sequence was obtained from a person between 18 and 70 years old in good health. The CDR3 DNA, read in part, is TGTGCCAGTAGTAGGACAGGTGGGTCGGACAATGAG. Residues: CASSRTGGSDNE. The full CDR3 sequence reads CASSRTGGSDNEQFF.